This T cell receptor beta chain was identified during a study of CD8 T cells in ankylosing spondylitis. CDR1 LGHDT and CDR2 YNNKEL come from the germline V gene (reference sequence). Between the trimmed V and J ends, which lost 7 bases and 0 bases, there was a span of 13 bases. The length of the CDR3 is 16 residues. One entry per CDR3 protein results from TCRdb running MiXCR on the 5' RACE reads. Among some 800,000 distinct CDR3 sequences listed, approximately 12% were seen once. Study-level points and caveats: There was a TCR beta motif, made of 7 or 8 highly homologous variants, that appeared characteristic of ankylosing spondylitis blood. Reported data indicate significant enrichment of disease-linked clones within matched ankylosing spondylitis synovial fluid.

Of note for this clonotype: Its antigen is still unknown.

The clonotype originates from a male donor with ankylosing spondylitis. The genes are TRBV3-1 and TRBJ2-6; the D gene could be TRBD1 or TRBD2 (5 bases each). Sequenced: blood, either unsorted or a sorted T cell fraction (not recorded which). CDR3 loop: CASTRGFSSGANVLTF. The DNA of the CDR3 is TGTGCCAGCACCCGGGGCTTCAGCTCTGGGGCCAACGTCCTGACTTTC.